This T cell receptor beta chain appears in the sequencing data of a study of long-term antiretroviral therapy in people with HIV (dated by TCRdb to between 2021 and 2024). Some background on the complete study: Collection of the earliest samples took place about a decade ahead of the 2015 WHO recommendation for immediate ART, at a time when ART was typically delayed until CD4 counts fell. This retrospective serial study examined whether starting ART and sustained HIV suppression were associated with changes in the composition and diversity of the TRB repertoire in peripheral blood. A total of under 250 cryopreserved PBMC samples came from roughly 30 adults with confirmed HIV infection and were collected serially over a mean of roughly six years (range 1-12). Among the approximately 30 participants with HIV, roughly eleven were female. No cross-contamination during QIAcube processing was seen in test extractions of a monoclonal T-cell line run alongside around 30 polyclonal samples. Summary of the overall study and its limitations: The samples span the years 2004 to 2017, and the ART regimens used may be less effective than current regimens. Inferences about post-ART repertoire changes are limited because no data were available on ART adherence, viral resistance or therapy changes. Expanded TRB clones identified before ART initiation dominated the repertoire at all time points, although this dominance fluctuated and declined in many PLHIV after ART. Limited PBMC availability meant only the TCR beta chain was sequenced, without alpha chain pairing. Because pre-ART samples had limited cell numbers, unsorted PBMC were profiled rather than sorted CD4+ and CD8+ T cells. Narrower CDR3 length ranges were observed in HIV repertoires than in controls, and an antigen-experienced repertoire with only a slight naive shift after ART was suggested by the network structure. Starting ART was linked to a significant rise in TRB diversity, yet even after long-term ART the diversity remained significantly lower than in transplant donor controls.

This clone occurred a few times. Its antigen has not been determined. Per-base qualities were not stored, and no clone one base away is much larger. Participants were included only if at least one PBMC sample before ART initiation and at least two post-ART samples were available. Every participant with HIV received treatment in the United States of America. Cryopreserved samples of about 0.95-10 million PBMC were thawed and washed before DNA extraction. At the time of the earliest PBMC sample, participants with HIV were aged between roughly 20 and 55 years. PBMC samples were contributed by each participant from 1-4 timepoints before ART initiation and 2-8 timepoints after ART initiation, with a median of 7 samples. For every participant, serial HIV viral load, CD4+ T-cell count, ART history and demographic data were obtained. Genomic DNA was extracted from unsorted PBMC with a Qiagen kit on a QIAcube, with processing performed in batches of 12 samples.

Taken from the germline V gene (reference sequence), the CDR1 and CDR2 loops are GTSNPN and SVGIG. V sheds 7 bases and J sheds 6 bases, leaving 9 bases between their ends. Counted from cysteine to phenylalanine, this CDR3 has 10 amino acids. The sequence is cut down to CDR3 DNA, 30 bases in frame from base 1. Sequencing of the TRB variable region was done with the immunoSEQ hsTCRB v3.0 assay at survey level resolution. TRB sequencing targeted a depth of 40,000-50,000 T-cell genomes per sample. Pooled TRB libraries were sequenced on an Illumina MiSeq with a v3 150-cycle kit. As for the authors' bioinformatics: Analysis of repertoires was carried out in R inside a reproducible Nextflow workflow spanning QC, data transformation and analysis. LymphoSeq2, an R package for exploring AIRR-Seq data, was used to implement custom analyses. Several samples that produced fewer than 5000 total TRB sequences were removed, so approximately 190 HIV repertoires were analyzed. Of the roughly 180 retained HIV repertoires, about 59 were collected before and 120 to 130 after ART initiation. Repertoires were downsampled to 5000 TRB nucleotide sequences, and summary statistics were averaged over 100 downsampling iterations. The analysis kept only TRB sequences whose CDR3 regions were at least seven amino acids long. Diversity was measured with a Shannon entropy-derived clonality score and the Gini coefficient. In repertoire networks, the top 5000 CDR3 amino acid sequences were linked whenever an edit distance of one separated two sequences. For TRB CDR3 amino acid sequences, antigen specificity groups and MHC restriction were predicted with GLIPH2. CDR3 amino acid sequences were matched against VDJdb and McPAS-TCR to flag known CMV, EBV, HIV or tissue antigen associations. Pre-ART, post-ART and control groups were compared with Wilcoxon signed-rank tests and Holm-Bonferroni correction. TCRdb limited this immuneACCESS table to in-frame rearrangements with V and J called. A share of clones is missing; checked studies link under half to unresolved V genes, and the rest is unexplained. V, J and clone size reflect that table, while D and trimming were determined from the DNA. This sample lists tens of thousands of clones; roughly nine tenths were detected once. Together, the top ten hold 4% to 6% of the sample.

The sequencing used unsorted PBMCs, collected approximately 2.7 years after starting antiretroviral therapy. This receptor chain uses TRBV30 and TRBJ1-1; a confident D gene designation cannot be given. The sequence was obtained from a middle-aged man with HIV. CDR3 loop: CASEEAEAFF. The DNA sequence reads TGTGCCTCCGAGGAGGCTGAAGCTTTCTTT.